This T cell receptor beta chain was observed in a study of control samples from healthy donors and cancer patients. Profiled with immunoSEQ multiplex PCR; TCRdb holds only in-frame clones, not every one. Seen here are around 130,000 clones, 89% observed once, and the top ten hold approximately 37%. Germline V gene lookup returns CDR1 MNHEY and CDR2 SMNVEV (reference sequence). The CDR3 extends over 13 amino acids. The V and J ends lost 3 bases and 2 bases respectively, with 7 bases between them. The chain uses TRBV27 and TRBJ1-2; D unresolved. The sample comprised blood. The origin of this receptor is a man aged 45-65 years in good health. The DNA of the CDR3 is TGTGCCAGCAGTTTGGGTCAGAACTATGGCTACACCTTC. Amino acid sequence: CASSLGQNYGYTF.